Shown below are 4 T cell receptor beta chains from a single sample sequenced in a study of T cells in Graves' hyperthyroidism and ophthalmopathy (dated by TCRdb to about 2019). The receptor library was made with multiplex PCR. TCRdb lists the instrument as Illumina HiSeq 2000. TCR beta CDR3 regions were amplified from RNA transcripts. The TCR CDR3 was subjected to a first round of RT-PCR using the HTBI primer set and the Qiagen OneStep RT-PCR kit. TCRdb's own reprocessing of the public reads used fastp at Q25 and MiXCR and kept productive beta chains. Each record represents a unique CDR3 protein, reported with the most common genes and DNA among its rows. The sample has roughly 530,000 distinct CDR3 sequences on record, 17% of them singletons. Jointly, the top ten make up approximately 15% of the sample. Sequences were obtained from blood. The receptors here all came from a woman between 18 and 29 years old with Graves' ophthalmopathy.

The sample holds many counts of this clonotype. CDR3 sequence (DNA): TGTGCCAGCAGTGTTACAGGGGGAGATGGCTACACCTTC. It translates to CASSVTGGDGYTF. The rearrangement uses TRBV6-5 and TRBJ1-2; TRBD1 agrees at 8 bases. The CDR3 covers 13 residues. The J segment lost 6 bases and the V segment lost 5 bases, leaving 5 bases of the junction unmatched. CDR1 MNHEY and CDR2 SVGAGI come from the germline V gene.

The CDR3 DNA sequence: TGTGCCAGCAGCCTGAGGGGGGGGGGACACACTGAAGCTTTCTTT. It encodes CASSLRGGGHTEAFF. The chain carries TRBV27 and TRBJ1-1; weak D call: TRBD1 (6 bases). In germline, CDR1 is MNHEY, CDR2 SMNVEV (reference sequence). Between the trimmed V and J ends, which lost 6 bases and 3 bases, there was a span of 17 bases. The CDR3 is 15 amino acids.

This clonotype came up many times. The chain links TRBV18 to TRBJ2-7; 10 nucleotides align to TRBD1. This CDR3 region has 16 residues. V was clipped by 1 base and J by 2 bases; unmatched bases: 5. Germline loops: CDR1 KGHSH, CDR2 LQKENI. The CDR3 nucleotides are TGTGCCAGCTCACCACGGGTGACAGGGGGCACCTACGAGCAGTACTTC. Translation gives CASSPRVTGGTYEQYF.

The genes are TRBV5-1 and TRBJ2-3; D ambiguous. Germline values: CDR1 SGHRS, CDR2 YFSETQ. V was trimmed by 3 bases and J by 6 bases, leaving 8 bases between them. The CDR3 length is 12 residues. The CDR3 region has the DNA TGCGCCAGCAGCTCCGGCATGGATACGCAGTATTTT. Its protein is CASSSGMDTQYF.